This section outlines one T cell receptor beta chain sequence together with its context. No antigen is known for it. Inclusive of the bounding cysteine and phenylalanine, the CDR3 is 14 residues long. The DNA sequence is not available. Looking up the germline V gene yields CDR1 SGHRS and CDR2 YFSETQ. The entry originates in a study of monozygotic twins with inflammatory bowel disease (dated by TCRdb to the late 2010s). Background on the whole study: The full study comprised 30 or so monozygotic twin pairs: nine German pairs (four IBD-concordant, five IBD-discordant) and 19 IBD-discordant Danish pairs. Within discordant pairs, disease-associated traits were sought mainly by comparing IBD patients with their genetically identical healthy co-twins. Each individual had, on average, about 151 000 unique TCRalpha sequences and 181 000 unique TCRbeta sequences available for analysis. Here is what the overall study found, with its caveats: No single strong signal or clonotype linked to IBD turned up in the results, so the idea that one exists was not supported. Because patients received different immunosuppressive treatments, the repertoires may have picked up extra background noise and variability between individuals. IBD patients shared fewer clonotypes with other individuals than healthy twins did, most markedly in patients showing signs of disease activity. No difference in repertoire similarity was observed between concordant and discordant twins, possibly owing to limited statistical power. IBD patients had lower TCRbeta repertoire diversity, measured by the inverse Simpson index, than their healthy co-twins. The analysis was unable to tell different T cell subtypes apart.

To prepare the library, 5' RACE was applied. Each TCR library was prepared from around 3,200 ng of total RNA. For each sample, cDNA was synthesized in eight separate reactions using SMARTScribe reverse transcriptase. During cDNA synthesis, template switching was used to introduce unique molecular identifiers that contained a 6-nucleotide sample barcode. TCRalpha and TCRbeta cDNA was amplified by two nested PCRs of 16 and 9 cycles, with bead purification after each PCR. Before amplification, the cDNA was both treated with uracil DNA-glycosylase and purified with the QIAquick PCR purification kit. The second PCR added Illumina TruSeq-compatible adapters along with sample-specific barcodes. Library quality and concentration were checked on TapeStation and Qubit, and libraries were pooled at 5 ng each. Sequencing of the pooled libraries was done on an Illumina HiSeq2500 single-index Rapid Run using custom sequencing primers and 2 x 100 bp reads. The original pipeline was this. UMI-based consensus assembly with MiGEC version 1.2.6 was used to correct PCR and sequencing errors. V(D)J alignment, clonotype assembly and CDR3 extraction were performed with MiXCR version 2.1.1. To normalise gene usage, clonotype sharing and MAIT/NKT TCR abundance, the analysis used the top 1000, 10 000 and 20 000 clonotypes per sample. After downsampling to 27 000 UMIs, diversity was calculated as the inverse Simpson index using the vegan R package. Paired Mann-Whitney U tests on discordant twin pairs were used, with Benjamini-Hochberg multiple-testing correction. Once TCRdb had reprocessed the reads, it stored one entry per CDR3 protein sequence and supplied no DNA. The V and J calls here are based on TCRdb, not the publication. This sample's table contains about 160,000 distinct CDR3 sequences. The ten largest clones add up to 2.4% of the sample.

From each donor, a roughly 2.5 ml peripheral blood sample was drawn into PAXgene tubes and stored at -80 degrees C. Total RNA was isolated from whole blood with the PAXgene blood miRNA kit on an automated QIAcube, without T cell sorting. Peripheral blood from monozygotic twin pairs who were concordant or discordant for inflammatory bowel disease underwent deep TCRalpha and TCRbeta repertoire profiling using unique molecular barcoding. Smoking habits were recorded for all twin pairs, with individuals classified as current, former or never smokers. Sequencing was done on a sample of blood. This TCR came from a human donor with ulcerative colitis or Crohn's disease, or a healthy co-twin of an affected twin (not recorded which). This receptor chain uses TRBV5-1 and TRBJ2-7; TCRdb's D call of TRBD2 is untestable without DNA. The CDR3: CASSLERPSYEQYF.